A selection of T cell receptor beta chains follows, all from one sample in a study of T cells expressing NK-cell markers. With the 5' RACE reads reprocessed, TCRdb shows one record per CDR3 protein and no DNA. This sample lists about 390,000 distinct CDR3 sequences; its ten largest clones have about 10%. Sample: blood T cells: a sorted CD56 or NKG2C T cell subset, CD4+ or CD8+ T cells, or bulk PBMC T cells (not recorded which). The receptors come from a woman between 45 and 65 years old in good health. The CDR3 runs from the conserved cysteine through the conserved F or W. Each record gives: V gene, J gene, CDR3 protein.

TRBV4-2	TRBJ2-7	CASSQDVANVYYEQYF
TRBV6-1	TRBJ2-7	CASSEGGLAGSYEQYF
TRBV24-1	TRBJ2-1	CATSGKDLLNEQFF
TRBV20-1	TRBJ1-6	CSARGTGDHSPLHF
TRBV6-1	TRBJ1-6	CASSGLGGSPLHF
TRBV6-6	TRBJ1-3	CASYRVPGNTIYF
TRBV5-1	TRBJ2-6	CASSFRETPGANVLTF
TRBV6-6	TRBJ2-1	CASRGGGGQSSYNEQFF
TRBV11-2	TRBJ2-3	CASRNWGGRTDTQYF
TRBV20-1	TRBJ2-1	CSARGSGTSGRDPYNEQFF
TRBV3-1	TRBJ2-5	CASSQGWTSGGETQYF
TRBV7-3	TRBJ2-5	CASSLAGSETQYF
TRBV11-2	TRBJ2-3	CASSLDPLFSNTQYF
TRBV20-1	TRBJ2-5	CSARDVVEQETQYF
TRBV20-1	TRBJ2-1	CSARRPGLAGRSYNEQFF
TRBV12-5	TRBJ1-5	CASGFRGDQPQHF
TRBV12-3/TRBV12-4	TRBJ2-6	CASSPPLRQSLAASGANVLTF
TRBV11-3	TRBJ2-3	CASSSRGSTSQYF
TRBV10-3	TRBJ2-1	CAISEPIRTSGMNEQFF
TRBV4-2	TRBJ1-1	CASSQVAGVNTEAFF
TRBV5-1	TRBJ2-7	CASSLGVGAGFEQYF
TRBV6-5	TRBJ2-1	CASNPLAGGWNEQFF
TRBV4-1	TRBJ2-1	CASSGERATSYNEQFF
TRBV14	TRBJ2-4	CASSQESWIGAKNIQYF
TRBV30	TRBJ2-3	CAWGGLAQTLTDTQYF
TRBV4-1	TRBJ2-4	CASSAPPGWSSDIQYF
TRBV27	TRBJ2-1	CASSLYGTNNEQFF
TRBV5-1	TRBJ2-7	CASSLPGTDPDF